The rows below give T cell receptor beta chains drawn from one sample of a study of cytomegalovirus exposure and HLA in healthy donors. The method was immunoSEQ multiplex PCR; TCRdb's version includes in-frame clones alone and lacks a portion of them. The table includes about 94,000 clones, roughly three quarters detected once. Sequencing was performed on PBMCs. The source is a man under 40 in good health and CMV-seronegative. Both conserved end residues are part of each CDR3. Each record gives: clone size, D gene, V gene, J gene, CDR3 protein, CDR3 DNA. D genes are given only for firm matches. A clone size is listed for some rows: how often the clone was seen (once, few, many), or a class if it is expanded.

-	TRBD2	TRBV10-2	TRBJ2-1	CASSRVGGLAGGVWNEQFF	TGCGCCAGCAGTCGGGTCGGGGGACTAGCGGGGGGGGTATGGAATGAGCAGTTCTTC
-	TRBD1	TRBV7-9	TRBJ2-2	CSSSSLQGAGELFF	TGTTCCAGCAGCTCGCTACAGGGGGCCGGGGAGCTGTTTTTT
-	TRBD1	TRBV5-1	TRBJ1-4	CASSFGGQGGEKLFF	TGCGCCAGCAGCTTTGGGGGACAGGGTGGTGAAAAACTGTTTTTT
-	-	TRBV6-1	TRBJ1-5	CASSVWGDQPQHF	TGTGCCAGCAGTGTCTGGGGGGATCAGCCCCAGCATTTT
-	TRBD1	TRBV5-6	TRBJ2-1	CASSRGQGAYNEQFF	TGTGCCAGCAGCAGGGGACAGGGGGCTTACAATGAGCAGTTCTTC
few	TRBD2	TRBV28	TRBJ2-7	CASSLGASGGTYEQYF	TGTGCCAGCAGTCTAGGGGCTAGCGGGGGAACCTACGAGCAGTACTTC
-	-	TRBV28	TRBJ2-3	CASSFAGISTDTQYF	TGTGCCAGCAGTTTCGCAGGAATTAGCACAGATACGCAGTATTTT
-	-	TRBV13	TRBJ2-7	CASSPPGEQYF	TGTGCCAGCAGCCCCCCGGGCGAGCAGTACTTC
-	-	TRBV6-5	TRBJ1-2	CASSYPDSRGYTF	TGTGCCAGCAGTTACCCGGACAGTCGCGGCTACACCTTC
-	TRBD2	TRBV6-6	TRBJ2-7	CASSSRLAEDYAQYF	TGTGCCAGCAGTAGTCGACTAGCGGAAGATTACGCGCAGTACTTC
-	-	TRBV4-2	TRBJ1-2	CASSQPDYGYTF	TGTGCCAGCAGCCAGCCAGACTATGGCTACACCTTC
-	TRBD2	TRBV19	TRBJ2-7	CASSIGGGEQYF	TGTGCCAGTAGTATCGGGGGGGGCGAGCAGTACTTC
-	TRBD2	TRBV7-9	TRBJ2-3	CASSLGTSSADTQYF	TGTGCCAGCAGCTTAGGGACTAGCAGCGCAGATACGCAGTATTTT
once	-	TRBV11-2	TRBJ2-2	CASSLGTGELFF	TGTGCCAGCAGCTTGGGGACAGGGGAGCTGTTTTTT
-	TRBD1	TRBV25-1	TRBJ2-7	CASSSRGQASYEQYF	TGTGCCAGCAGTTCTCGCGGACAGGCCTCCTACGAGCAGTACTTC
-	-	TRBV7-8	TRBJ1-5	CASSFSALFRDTPQPQHF	TGTGCCAGCAGCTTCTCCGCCCTATTCCGGGACACTCCGCAGCCCCAGCATTTT
-	-	TRBV28	TRBJ1-2	CASSHRPGGKPHYGYTF	TGTGCCAGCAGTCACCGTCCCGGAGGAAAACCACACTATGGCTACACCTTC
-	-	TRBV30	TRBJ1-5	CAFEAGKDQPQHF	TGTGCCTTCGAGGCAGGGAAGGATCAGCCCCAGCATTTT
-	-	TRBV30	TRBJ2-7	CAWRKMGVEGEQYF	TGTGCCTGGAGAAAAATGGGCGTTGAGGGCGAGCAGTACTTC
-	TRBD2	TRBV5-1	TRBJ2-7	CASSFTGTSASYEQYF	TGCGCCAGCAGCTTTACCGGGACTAGCGCATCCTACGAGCAGTACTTC
-	-	TRBV2	TRBJ2-7	CASSYSSYEQYF	TGTGCCAGCAGCTATAGCTCCTACGAGCAGTACTTC
few	TRBD1	TRBV6-1	TRBJ2-5	CASSEWGTGDGETQYF	TGTGCCAGCAGTGAATGGGGGACAGGGGACGGTGAGACCCAGTACTTC
-	-	TRBV29-1	TRBJ2-5	CSVAWGRETQYF	TGCAGCGTTGCATGGGGGCGGGAGACCCAGTACTTC